The entry below gives a single TCR beta chain sequence along with its context. What it binds is not known. The entry originates in a study of response to subunit inactivated influenza vaccine. Study results and caveats: Few additional T cells are recruited per seasonal influenza vaccination, authors suggested.

With 0 bases removed from V and 4 bases from J, the gap between germline ends came to 6 bases. The V gene's germline CDR1 is DFQATT and CDR2 SNEGSKA (reference sequence). CDR3 size: 12 residues. Using its own MiXCR run on the RT-PCR reads, TCRdb lists one record per CDR3 protein. Seen here are over 750,000 distinct CDR3 sequences, around 20% observed once, and the top ten hold roughly 10%. This TCR derives from a man in his fifties or sixties who received an inactivated influenza vaccine. V gene TRBV20-1 combines with J gene TRBJ2-5; no definite D call. Sequenced here: PBMCs from blood, sampled roughly 5 days after vaccination. Written as DNA, the CDR3 is TGCAGTGCTAGAGAACCGAGAGAGACCCAGTACTTC. Protein sequence: CSAREPRETQYF.